The rows below give T cell receptor beta chains drawn from one sample of a study of blood T cell repertoires in COVID-19. Some clones are missing from TCRdb's copy, which holds only in-frame ones; the method was immunoSEQ multiplex PCR. The sample holds about 310,000 clones, roughly 90% seen once. Sequencing input: PBMCs or T cells enriched from blood (not recorded which). These receptors were collected from a woman in her thirties or forties who had recovered from COVID-19. Each CDR3 is given with its conserved first and last residue. A D gene is named only where the DNA matches it firmly. Only part of the rows carry a size: once, few, many, or a class if the clone is expanded.

V	D	J	size	CDR3	DNA
TRBV7-9	NA	TRBJ1-5	NA	CASSLMAQPQHF	TGTGCCAGCAGCTTAATGGCTCAGCCCCAGCATTTT
TRBV24-1	NA	TRBJ2-1	NA	CATSDFGINEQFF	TGTGCCACCAGTGATTTCGGGATCAATGAGCAGTTCTTC
TRBV5-4	TRBD1	TRBJ1-4	once	CASSLSQGATNEKLFF	TGTGCCAGCAGCTTGTCTCAGGGGGCCACTAATGAAAAACTGTTTTTT
TRBV3-1/TRBV3-2	NA	TRBJ1-2	NA	CASSRRGQGPYGYTF	TGTGCCAGCAGTCGACGCGGCCAGGGCCCCTATGGCTACACCTTC
TRBV5-1	NA	TRBJ1-1	NA	CASSLSRGDTEAFF	TGCGCCAGCAGCTTGAGCAGGGGAGACACTGAAGCTTTCTTT
TRBV6-5	TRBD1	TRBJ1-2	NA	CASSYGQGQDYGYTF	TGTGCCAGCAGTTACGGACAGGGCCAAGACTATGGCTACACCTTC
TRBV29-1	TRBD2	TRBJ2-5	NA	CSVGRTSAIQETQYF	TGCAGCGTTGGGCGGACTAGCGCAATCCAAGAGACCCAGTACTTC
TRBV7-2	TRBD2	TRBJ2-3	NA	CASSLPTSGTDTQYF	TGTGCCAGCAGCTTACCAACTAGCGGCACAGATACGCAGTATTTT
TRBV5-4	TRBD1	TRBJ2-5	NA	CAARGPSQETQYF	TGTGCCGCGAGGGGGCCTTCCCAAGAGACCCAGTACTTC
TRBV19	NA	TRBJ1-1	NA	CASSKNTGLANTEAFF	TGTGCCAGTAGTAAAAACACAGGGTTGGCGAACACTGAAGCTTTCTTT
TRBV7-9	NA	TRBJ2-1	NA	CASSGFAGEQFF	TGTGCCAGCAGCGGATTTGCGGGTGAGCAGTTCTTC
TRBV11-2	NA	TRBJ2-3	NA	CASSPGTSTDTQYF	TGTGCCAGCAGCCCCGGGACTAGCACAGATACGCAGTATTTT
TRBV30	NA	TRBJ1-6	NA	CAWRNSLNSPLHF	TGTGCCTGGAGGAACAGCCTTAATTCACCCCTCCACTTT
TRBV6-5	TRBD1	TRBJ1-5	NA	CASADRGKINQPQHF	TGTGCCAGCGCGGACAGGGGGAAAATCAATCAGCCCCAGCATTTT
TRBV6-1	NA	TRBJ2-2	NA	CASTWTINTGELFF	TGTGCCAGCACTTGGACTATAAACACCGGGGAGCTGTTTTTT
TRBV24-1	NA	TRBJ2-7	NA	CATGHRTVREQYF	TGTGCCACCGGACACCGGACAGTGAGAGAGCAGTACTTC
TRBV6-5	TRBD1	TRBJ1-2	NA	CASSYLQGNYGYTF	TGTGCCAGCAGTTACCTACAGGGGAACTATGGCTACACCTTC
TRBV7-2	NA	TRBJ1-1	NA	CASSSWGRGRGTEAFF	TGTGCCAGCAGCTCTTGGGGCAGGGGTAGAGGGACTGAAGCTTTCTTT
TRBV11-3	TRBD2	TRBJ2-3	NA	CASSGGRAVVGADTQYF	TGTGCCAGCAGCGGCGGGAGGGCAGTGGTGGGTGCAGATACGCAGTATTTT
TRBV6-5	NA	TRBJ2-7	NA	CASSYGGTDYEQYF	TGTGCCAGCAGTTACGGCGGGACAGACTACGAGCAGTACTTC
TRBV12-3/TRBV12-4	NA	TRBJ1-4	NA	CASSPGVREKLFF	TGTGCCAGCAGTCCAGGGGTGAGGGAAAAACTGTTTTTT
TRBV24-1	TRBD2	TRBJ2-2	NA	CATGGLAGHTGELFF	TGTGCCACCGGAGGACTAGCGGGGCACACCGGGGAGCTGTTTTTT
TRBV7-2	NA	TRBJ1-1	NA	CASSLSGDTEAFF	TGTGCCAGCAGCTTATCGGGGGACACTGAAGCTTTCTTT
TRBV30	NA	TRBJ1-2	once	CAWSSQNYGYTF	TGTGCCTGGAGTAGCCAAAACTATGGCTACACCTTC
TRBV11-2	NA	TRBJ1-5	NA	CASSPAGGSNQPQHF	TGTGCCAGCAGCCCCGCGGGGGGAAGCAATCAGCCCCAGCATTTT
TRBV5-3	NA	TRBJ2-2	NA	CARSLGLRVYTGELFF	TGTGCCAGAAGCTTGGGTCTTCGAGTGTACACCGGGGAGCTGTTTTTT